A single sample is the source of the 8 T cell receptor beta chains below, sequenced in a study of cytomegalovirus exposure and HLA in healthy donors. The protocol was immunoSEQ multiplex PCR, while the TCRdb copy is restricted to in-frame clones and leaves out a portion. The table lists approximately 150,000 clones, 85% to 90% of them singletons, with 3.3% in the top ten. The sample taken for sequencing was PBMCs. Receptors were obtained from a woman under 30 in good health and CMV-seropositive.

The chain uses TRBV7-6 and TRBJ2-7; D is possibly TRBD1 (6 bases). CDR1 is SGHVS and CDR2 is FNYEAQ in the germline V gene. Trimming cost V 8 bases and J 6 bases, with 17 bases left between them. The CDR3 is 13 amino acids. The CDR3 region is CASSPFGRGEQYF. The CDR3 bases are TGTGCCAGCTCCCCTTTTGGCAGGGGCGAGCAGTACTTC.

The chain combines TRBV9 with TRBJ2-3, with TRBD2 matching over 8 bases. CDR1 is SGDLS and CDR2 is YYNGEE in the germline V gene. The CDR3 length is 15 residues. The J segment lost 4 bases and the V segment lost 1 base, leaving 5 bases of the junction unmatched. CDR3 in DNA: TGTGCCAGCAGCGTACTAGCGGGTTCCCCAGATACGCAGTATTTT. As protein: CASSVLAGSPDTQYF.

This clone was seen more than once but under ten times. The rearrangement uses TRBV7-7 and TRBJ2-7; no definite D call. Germline V gives CDR1 SSHAT, CDR2 FNYEAQ (reference sequence). CDR3 length equals 13 residues. V lost 5 bases and J lost 3, with 11 bases in between. The CDR3 loop is CASSRLLGYEQYF. Here the CDR3 DNA reads TGTGCCAGCAGCCGACTGCTAGGCTACGAGCAGTACTTC.

This chain uses TRBV7-9 with TRBJ2-7, with a weak D call TRBD1 (6 bases). Germline CDR1 and CDR2: SEHNR and FQNEAQ (reference sequence). This CDR3 comprises 15 residues. Between the trimmed V and J ends, which lost 1 base and 2 bases, there was a span of 12 bases. The CDR3 sequence is CASSLGQGITYEQYF. The CDR3 DNA sequence: TGTGCCAGCAGCTTAGGGCAGGGGATTACCTACGAGCAGTACTTC. The full variable domain, with the rest looked up from reference TRBV7-9 and TRBJ2-7, is DTGVSQNPRHKITKRGQNVTFRCDPISEHNRLYWYRQTLGQGPEFLTYFQNEAQLEKSRLLSDRFSAERPKGSFSTLEIQRTEQGDSAMYLCASSLGQGITYEQYFGPGTRLTVT.

The chain couples TRBV6-1 to TRBJ1-5; TRBD1 might be the D (5 bases). CDR3 length: 13 residues. CDR1 and CDR2 from the germline V gene are MNHNS and SASEGT. Trimming shortened V by 7 bases and J by 7 bases, and 14 bases separated the two germline ends. The CDR3 nucleotides read TGTGCCAGCACCAGGGAACCCGAACAGCCCCAGCATTTT. Its protein is CASTREPEQPQHF.

The V gene is TRBV4-1, the J gene TRBJ1-5, with no clear D. CDR1 and CDR2 (germline): MGHRA, YSYEKL. The CDR3 contains 16 residues. Trimming removed 3 bases from V and 1 base from J, with 13 bases in between. Written as DNA, the CDR3 is TGCGCCAGCAGCCAGGCGGGTTCTTACAGCAATCAGCCCCAGCATTTT. This translates into CASSQAGSYSNQPQHF.

V and J are TRBV5-6 and TRBJ2-5; 9 bases map to TRBD1. The CDR3 is 16 residues long. Trimming cost V 9 bases and J 1 base; bases outside gene matches: 13. Germline V gene data show CDR1 as SGHDT and CDR2 as YYEEEE. Written as DNA, the CDR3 is TGTGCCACCCACAGGGGGCAAGGACTAGTCCAAGAGACCCAGTACTTC. Its translation is CATHRGQGLVQETQYF.

The rearrangement joins TRBV5-6 to TRBJ2-5; TRBD2 matches 8 bases. The V gene's germline CDR1 is SGHDT and CDR2 YYEEEE. CDR3 size: 16 residues. Trimming removed 3 bases from V and 1 base from J; junction bases left unmatched: 8. CDR3 sequence reads: CASSSLPGGIQETQYF. CDR3 bases: TGTGCCAGCAGCTCTCTCCCGGGGGGGATCCAAGAGACCCAGTACTTC.